At least ten counts were recorded for the clone carrying this TCR beta chain. This sample is part of a study of T cells in Graves' hyperthyroidism and ophthalmopathy. Amplification of TCR beta CDR3 regions was performed using RNA transcripts as template. The HTBI primer set served for first-round RT-PCR of the TCR CDR3. TCRdb reprocessed the multiplex PCR reads with MiXCR, giving one entry per CDR3 protein. The data contain some 700,000 distinct CDR3 sequences, roughly 17% of them singletons. V lost 4 bases, J lost 8 bases, and 10 bases stayed unmatched. This CDR3 has 17 residues. CDR1 is MNHEY, CDR2 SMNVEV, per germline (reference sequence).

The sequence derives from a man aged 50 to 60 with Graves' hyperthyroidism. Sequencing input: blood. V usage is TRBV27 and J usage is TRBJ2-1; 14 positions match TRBD2. The CDR3 is CASSSTQGLAGEDEQFF. CDR3 DNA: TGTGCCAGCAGTTCCACCCAGGGACTAGCGGGAGAAGATGAGCAGTTCTTC.